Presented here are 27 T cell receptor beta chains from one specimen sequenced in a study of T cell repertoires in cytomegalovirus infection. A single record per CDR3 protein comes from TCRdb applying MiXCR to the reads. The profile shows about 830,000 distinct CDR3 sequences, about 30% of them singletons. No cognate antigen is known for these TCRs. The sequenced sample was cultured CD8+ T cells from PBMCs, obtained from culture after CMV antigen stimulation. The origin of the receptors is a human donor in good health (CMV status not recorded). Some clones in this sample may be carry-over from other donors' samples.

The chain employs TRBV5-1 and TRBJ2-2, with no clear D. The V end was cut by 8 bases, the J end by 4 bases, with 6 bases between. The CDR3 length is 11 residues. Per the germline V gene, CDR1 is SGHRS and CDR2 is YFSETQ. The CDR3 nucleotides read TGCGCCAGTCGCGTCACCGGGGAGCTGTTTTTT. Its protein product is CASRVTGELFF.

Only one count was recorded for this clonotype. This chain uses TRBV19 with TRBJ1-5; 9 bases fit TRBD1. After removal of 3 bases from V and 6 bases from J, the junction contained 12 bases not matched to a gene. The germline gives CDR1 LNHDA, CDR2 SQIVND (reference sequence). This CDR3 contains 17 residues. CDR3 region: CASSIPPGQGFAQPQHF. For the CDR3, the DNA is TGTGCCAGTAGTATTCCCCCGGGACAGGGTTTCGCTCAGCCCCAGCATTTT.

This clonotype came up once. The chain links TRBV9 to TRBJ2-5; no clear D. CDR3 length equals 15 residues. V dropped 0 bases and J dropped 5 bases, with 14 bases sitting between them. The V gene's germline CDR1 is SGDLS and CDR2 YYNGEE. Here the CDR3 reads CASSVAEVPQETQYF. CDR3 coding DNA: TGTGCCAGCAGCGTAGCTGAAGTCCCCCAGGAGACCCAGTACTTC.

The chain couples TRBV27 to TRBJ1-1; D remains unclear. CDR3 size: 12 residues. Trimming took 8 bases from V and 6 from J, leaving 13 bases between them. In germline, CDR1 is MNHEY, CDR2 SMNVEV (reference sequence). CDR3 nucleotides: TGTGCCAGCTTGAGTCGGCAGTCTGAAGCTTTCTTT. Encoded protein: CASLSRQSEAFF.

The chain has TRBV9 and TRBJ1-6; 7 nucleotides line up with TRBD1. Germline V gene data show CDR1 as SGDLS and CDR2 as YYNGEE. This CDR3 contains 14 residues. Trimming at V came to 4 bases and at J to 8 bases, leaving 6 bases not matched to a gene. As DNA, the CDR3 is TGTGCCAGCAGCCCACAGGGGCAGGATTCACCCCTCCACTTT. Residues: CASSPQGQDSPLHF.

As DNA, the CDR3 is TGTGCCAGCAGCTCCAACGCCCTCTATGGCTACACCTTC. Translated: CASSSNALYGYTF. The chain links TRBV11-2 to TRBJ1-2; D remains unclear. CDR1 is SGHAT, CDR2 FQNNGV, per germline. V shed 4 bases and J shed 4 bases, with 10 bases lying between them. This CDR3 comprises 13 residues. Variable domain in full (rest from reference TRBV11-2 and TRBJ1-2): EAGVAQSPRYKIIEKRQSVAFWCNPISGHATLYWYQQILGQGPKLLIQFQNNGVVDDSQLPKDRFSAERLKGVDSTLKIQPAKLEDSAVYLCASSSNALYGYTFGSGTRLTVV.

CDR3 region: CASSLLLSTNEQFF. The DNA of the CDR3 is TGTGCCAGCAGCCTTCTTCTTTCGACCAATGAGCAGTTCTTC. The chain joins TRBV11-1 to TRBJ2-1, with D uncertain. Germline V gene sequence: CDR1 SGHAT, CDR2 FQDESV (reference sequence). Trimming took 5 bases from V and 6 from J, leaving 14 bases between them. This CDR3 is built from 14 residues.

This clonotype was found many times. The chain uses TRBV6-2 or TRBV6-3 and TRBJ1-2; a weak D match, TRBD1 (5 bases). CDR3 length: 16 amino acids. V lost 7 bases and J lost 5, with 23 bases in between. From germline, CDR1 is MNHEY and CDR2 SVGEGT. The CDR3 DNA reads TGTGCCAGCAACTCCGGGACGCACGGGTCCGTGTATGGCTACACCTTC. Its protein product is CASNSGTHGSVYGYTF.

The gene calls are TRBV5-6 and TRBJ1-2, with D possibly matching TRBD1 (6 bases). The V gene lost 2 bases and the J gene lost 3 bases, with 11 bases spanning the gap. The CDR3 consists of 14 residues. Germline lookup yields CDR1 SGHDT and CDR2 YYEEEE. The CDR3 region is CASSFKGVDYGYTF. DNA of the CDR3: TGTGCCAGCAGCTTTAAGGGGGTCGACTATGGCTACACCTTC.

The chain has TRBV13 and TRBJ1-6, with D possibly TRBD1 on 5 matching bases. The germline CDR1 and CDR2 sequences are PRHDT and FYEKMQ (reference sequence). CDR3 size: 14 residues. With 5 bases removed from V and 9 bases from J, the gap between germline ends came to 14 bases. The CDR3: CASSPGMGGSPLHF. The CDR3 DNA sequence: TGTGCCAGCAGCCCTGGAATGGGGGGTTCACCCCTCCACTTT.

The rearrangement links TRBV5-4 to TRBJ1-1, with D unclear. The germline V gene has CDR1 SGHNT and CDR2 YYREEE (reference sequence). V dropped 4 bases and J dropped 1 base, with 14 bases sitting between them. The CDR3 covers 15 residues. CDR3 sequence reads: CASSPPGRGNTEAFF. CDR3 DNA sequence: TGTGCCAGCAGCCCGCCTGGGCGGGGGAACACTGAAGCTTTCTTT.

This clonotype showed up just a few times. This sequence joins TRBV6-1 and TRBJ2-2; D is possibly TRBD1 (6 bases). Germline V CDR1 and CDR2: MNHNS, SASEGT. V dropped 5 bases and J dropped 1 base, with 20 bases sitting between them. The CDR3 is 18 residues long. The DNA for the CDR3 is TGTGCCAGCAGTTACAGTGACAGGCAGCACCAGAACACCGGGGAGCTGTTTTTT. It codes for CASSYSDRQHQNTGELFF.

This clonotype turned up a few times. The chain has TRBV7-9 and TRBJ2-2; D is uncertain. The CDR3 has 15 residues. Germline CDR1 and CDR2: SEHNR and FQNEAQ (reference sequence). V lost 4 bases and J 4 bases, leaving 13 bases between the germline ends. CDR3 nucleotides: TGTGCCAGCAGCTCCACGAGGAAAGGCACCGGGGAGCTGTTTTTT. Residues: CASSSTRKGTGELFF.

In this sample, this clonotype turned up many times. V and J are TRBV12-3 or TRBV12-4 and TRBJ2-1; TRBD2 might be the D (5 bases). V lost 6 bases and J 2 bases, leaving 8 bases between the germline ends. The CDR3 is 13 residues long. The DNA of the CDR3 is TGTGCCAGCAGCTTACTAGCCTACAATGAGCAGTTCTTC. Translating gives CASSLLAYNEQFF.

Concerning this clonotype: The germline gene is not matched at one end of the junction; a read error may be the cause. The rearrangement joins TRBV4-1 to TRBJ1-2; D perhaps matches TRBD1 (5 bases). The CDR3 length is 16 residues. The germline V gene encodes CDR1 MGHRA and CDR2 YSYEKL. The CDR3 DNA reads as TGTGCCAGCAGCCCTAATCGAGGGGCCTGGGACTATGGCTACACCTTC. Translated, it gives CASSPNRGAWDYGYTF.

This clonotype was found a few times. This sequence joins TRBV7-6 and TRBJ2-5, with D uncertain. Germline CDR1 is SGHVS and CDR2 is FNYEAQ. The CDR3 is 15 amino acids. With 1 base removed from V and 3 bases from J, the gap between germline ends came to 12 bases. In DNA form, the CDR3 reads TGTGCCAGCAGCTTAGTGGCCAGTAAAAAAGAGACCCAGTACTTC. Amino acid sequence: CASSLVASKKETQYF.

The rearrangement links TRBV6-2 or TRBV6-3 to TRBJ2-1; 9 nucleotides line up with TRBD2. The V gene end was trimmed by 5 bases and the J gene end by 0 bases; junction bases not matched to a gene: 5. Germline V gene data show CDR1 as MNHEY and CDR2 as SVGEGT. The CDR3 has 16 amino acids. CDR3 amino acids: CASSNSGGHSYNEQFF. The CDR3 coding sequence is TGTGCCAGCAGTAATAGCGGGGGCCACTCCTACAATGAGCAGTTCTTC.

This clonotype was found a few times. The CDR3, as DNA: TGTGCCATCACCCCGAATAGCGGGGCCGACACAGATACGCAGTATTTT. Its protein is CAITPNSGADTDTQYF. The chain recombines TRBV10-3 with TRBJ2-3; TRBD2 agrees at 8 bases. Germline CDR1 ENHRY, CDR2 SYGVKD. The V and J ends lost 7 bases and 2 bases, in that order; junction bases with no gene match: 11. The CDR3 is made up of 16 amino acids.

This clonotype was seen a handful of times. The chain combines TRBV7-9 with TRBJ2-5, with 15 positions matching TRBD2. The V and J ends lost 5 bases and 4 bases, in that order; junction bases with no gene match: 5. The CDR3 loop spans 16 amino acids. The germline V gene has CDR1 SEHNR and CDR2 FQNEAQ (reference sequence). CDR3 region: CASSRTSGGVPETQYF. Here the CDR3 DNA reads TGTGCCAGCAGCCGGACTAGCGGGGGGGTCCCAGAGACCCAGTACTTC.

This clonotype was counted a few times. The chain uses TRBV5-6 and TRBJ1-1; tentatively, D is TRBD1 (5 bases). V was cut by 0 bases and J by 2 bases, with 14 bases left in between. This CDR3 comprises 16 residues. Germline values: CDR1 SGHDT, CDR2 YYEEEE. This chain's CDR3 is CASSLALDTFNTEAFF. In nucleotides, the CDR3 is TGTGCCAGCAGCTTGGCCCTGGACACTTTCAACACTGAAGCTTTCTTT.

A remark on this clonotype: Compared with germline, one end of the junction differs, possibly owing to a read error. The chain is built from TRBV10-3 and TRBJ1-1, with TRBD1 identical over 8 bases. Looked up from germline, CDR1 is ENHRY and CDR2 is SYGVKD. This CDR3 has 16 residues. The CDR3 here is CATVRQGLRPNPEAFF. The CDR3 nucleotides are TGTGCCACCGTACGACAGGGGTTAAGGCCGAACCCTGAAGCTTTCTTT.

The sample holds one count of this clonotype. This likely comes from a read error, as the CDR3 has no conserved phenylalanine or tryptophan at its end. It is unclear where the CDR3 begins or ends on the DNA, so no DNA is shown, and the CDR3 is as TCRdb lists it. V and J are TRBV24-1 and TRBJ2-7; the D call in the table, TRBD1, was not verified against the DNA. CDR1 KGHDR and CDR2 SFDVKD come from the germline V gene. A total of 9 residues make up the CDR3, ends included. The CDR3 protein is CATASSGGL.

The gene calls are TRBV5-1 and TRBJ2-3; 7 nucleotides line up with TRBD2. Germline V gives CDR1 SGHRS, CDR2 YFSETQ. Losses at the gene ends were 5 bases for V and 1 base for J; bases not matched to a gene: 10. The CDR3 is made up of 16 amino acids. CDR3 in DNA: TGCGCCAGCAGTTCGGGACTAACGTCTCGCACAGATACGCAGTATTTT. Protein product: CASSSGLTSRTDTQYF.

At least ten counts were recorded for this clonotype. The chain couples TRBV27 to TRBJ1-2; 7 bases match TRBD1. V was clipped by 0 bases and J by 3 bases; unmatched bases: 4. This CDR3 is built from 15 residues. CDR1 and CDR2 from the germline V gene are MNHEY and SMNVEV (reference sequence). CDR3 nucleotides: TGTGCCAGCAGTTTATCAGGGGGCAGGGACTATGGCTACACCTTC. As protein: CASSLSGGRDYGYTF.

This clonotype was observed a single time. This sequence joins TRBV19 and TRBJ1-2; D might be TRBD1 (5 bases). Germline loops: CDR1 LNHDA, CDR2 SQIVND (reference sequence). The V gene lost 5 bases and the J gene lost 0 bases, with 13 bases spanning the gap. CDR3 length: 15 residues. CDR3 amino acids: CASSGQGLSNYGYTF. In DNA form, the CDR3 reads TGTGCCAGTAGTGGCCAGGGACTTTCTAACTATGGCTACACCTTC.

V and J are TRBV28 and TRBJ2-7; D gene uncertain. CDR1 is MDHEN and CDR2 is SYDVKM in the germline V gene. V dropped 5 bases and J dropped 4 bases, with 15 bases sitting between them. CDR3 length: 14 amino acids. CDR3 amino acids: CASSPEDGQYEQYV. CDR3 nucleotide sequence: TGTGCCAGCAGTCCAGAAGACGGTCAATACGAGCAGTACGTC.

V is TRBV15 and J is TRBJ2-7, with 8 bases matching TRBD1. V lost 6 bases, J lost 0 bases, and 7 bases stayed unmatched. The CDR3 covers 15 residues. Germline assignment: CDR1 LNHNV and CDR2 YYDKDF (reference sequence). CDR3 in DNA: TGTGCCACCAGTCCGGGACAGGCTATCTCCTACGAGCAGTACGTC. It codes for CATSPGQAISYEQYV.